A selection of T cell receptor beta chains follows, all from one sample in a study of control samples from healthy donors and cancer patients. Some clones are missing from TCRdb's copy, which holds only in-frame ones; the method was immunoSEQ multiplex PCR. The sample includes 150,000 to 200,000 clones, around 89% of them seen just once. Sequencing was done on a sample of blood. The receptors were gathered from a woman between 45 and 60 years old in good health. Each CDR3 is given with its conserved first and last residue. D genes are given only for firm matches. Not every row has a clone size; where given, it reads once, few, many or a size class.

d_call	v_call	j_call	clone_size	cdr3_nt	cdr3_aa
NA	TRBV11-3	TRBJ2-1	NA	TGTGCCAGCAGCCTCGCCGCAAATGAGCAGTTCTTC	CASSLAANEQFF
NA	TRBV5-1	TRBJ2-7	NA	TGCGCCAGCAGCTTGGCACAGTCCTACGAGCAGTACTTC	CASSLAQSYEQYF
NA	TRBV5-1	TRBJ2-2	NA	TGCGCCAGCAGCTTGTTGTCAGTGAACACCGGGGAGCTGTTTTTT	CASSLLSVNTGELFF
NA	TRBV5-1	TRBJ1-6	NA	TGCGCCAGCAGCTTGGACAGATTAAATTCACCCCTCCACTTT	CASSLDRLNSPLHF
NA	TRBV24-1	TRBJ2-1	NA	TGTGCCACCAGTCTCTCGGGGGAATCCTACAATGAGCAGTTCTTC	CATSLSGESYNEQFF
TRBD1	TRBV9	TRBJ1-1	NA	TGTGCCAGCAGCGTAGCCGGGACAGGGGGCGCGGAAGCTTTCTTT	CASSVAGTGGAEAFF
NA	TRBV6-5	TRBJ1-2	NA	TGTGCCAGTAACGGAGGCTCCGGTCGGCGCGGCTACACCTTC	CASNGGSGRRGYTF
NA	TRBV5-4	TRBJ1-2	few	TGTGCCGGGGTGGACCCTAACTATGGCTACACCTTC	CAGVDPNYGYTF
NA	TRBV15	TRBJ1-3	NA	TGTGCCACCTGCCCGGACCTTAAACCCTCTGGAAACACCATATATTTT	CATCPDLKPSGNTIYF
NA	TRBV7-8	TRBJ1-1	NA	TGTGCCAGCAGCTTAGTGGCGACCCCAGAAGCTTTCTTT	CASSLVATPEAFF
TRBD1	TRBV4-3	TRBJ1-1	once	TGCGCCAGCAGCCTCGGACAGGGGTACTCTGAAGCTTTCTTT	CASSLGQGYSEAFF
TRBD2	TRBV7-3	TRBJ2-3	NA	TGTGCCAGCAGCTCCCTGGGGGGGTATTCGACAGATACGCAGTATTTT	CASSSLGGYSTDTQYF
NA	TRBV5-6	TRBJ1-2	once	TGTGCCAGCAGCTTGGGTCGGGAAACTGTAGGTGGCTACACCTTC	CASSLGRETVGGYTF
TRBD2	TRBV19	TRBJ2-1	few	TGTGCCAGTAGTCCCCGGGGGACTAGCGGGGGATACAATGAGCAGTTCTTC	CASSPRGTSGGYNEQFF
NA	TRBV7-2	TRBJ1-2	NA	TGTGCCAGCAGCCCGCTCGGCCCCGTCGCCTATGGCTACACCTTC	CASSPLGPVAYGYTF
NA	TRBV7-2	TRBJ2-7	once	TGTGCCAGCAGCTCCCGCGAAGGGGCGGGGTACGAGCAGTACTTC	CASSSREGAGYEQYF
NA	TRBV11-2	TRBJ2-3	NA	TGTGCCAGCAGCCAAAGGGACCCAGATACGCAGTATTTT	CASSQRDPDTQYF
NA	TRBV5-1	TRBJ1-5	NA	TGCGCCAGCAGCCTGAGTGGGGGCGATCAGCCCCAGCATTTT	CASSLSGGDQPQHF
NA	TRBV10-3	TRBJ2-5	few	TGTGCCATCAGCGAGGGGCAGGGGACCAGGCAAGAGACCCAGTACTTC	CAISEGQGTRQETQYF
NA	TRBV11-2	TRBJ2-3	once	TGTGCCACCCAGGCGGGGAACACAGATACGCAGTATTTT	CATQAGNTDTQYF
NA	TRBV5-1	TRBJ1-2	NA	TGCGCCAGCAGTGTTACAGCGAGCCCTAACTATGGCTACACCTTC	CASSVTASPNYGYTF
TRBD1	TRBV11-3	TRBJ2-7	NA	TGTGCCAACCCACAGGGGGGCAGGGATTGCTACGAGCAGTACTTC	CANPQGGRDCYEQYF
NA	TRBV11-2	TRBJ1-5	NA	TGTGCCAGCAGCTTAGGGGTGGGCAATCAGCCCCAGCATTTT	CASSLGVGNQPQHF
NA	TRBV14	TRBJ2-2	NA	TGTGCCAGCGGGCAAAGTAGAGGGGAGCTGTTTTTT	CASGQSRGELFF
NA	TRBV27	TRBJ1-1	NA	TGTGCCAGCAGTTCCCGATTGGGAGGGTCCACTGAAGCTTTCTTT	CASSSRLGGSTEAFF
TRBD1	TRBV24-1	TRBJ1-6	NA	TGTGCCACCTTACACAGGGGTACGGGGTCACCCCTCCACTTT	CATLHRGTGSPLHF
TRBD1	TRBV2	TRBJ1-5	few	TGTGCCAGCAGCCCCGGGACAGGCAGCAATCAGCCCCAGCATTTT	CASSPGTGSNQPQHF
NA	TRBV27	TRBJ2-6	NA	TGTGCCAGCAGTTTCCAGATTTCTGGGGCCAACGTCCTGACTTTC	CASSFQISGANVLTF
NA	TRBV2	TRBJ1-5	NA	TGTGCCAGCAGTGCGGGTCAGCCCCAGCATTTT	CASSAGQPQHF
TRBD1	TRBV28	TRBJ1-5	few	TGTGCCAGCAGCAGGACAGGACATAGCAATCAGCCCCAGCATTTT	CASSRTGHSNQPQHF
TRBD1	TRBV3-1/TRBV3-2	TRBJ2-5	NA	TGTGCCAGCAGCCAAAGGGGGACAGGGTACCAAGAGACCCAGTACTTC	CASSQRGTGYQETQYF
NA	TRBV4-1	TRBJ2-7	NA	TGCGCCAGCAGCCAAGGTACGGTTTACTACGAGCAGTACTTC	CASSQGTVYYEQYF
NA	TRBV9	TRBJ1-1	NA	TGTGCCAGCAGCGCACCGGGACCGCCGAACACTGAAGCTTTCTTT	CASSAPGPPNTEAFF
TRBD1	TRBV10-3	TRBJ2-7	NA	TGTGCCATCAGTGACCCGGGGACAGGGAGTTCCTACGAGCAGTACTTC	CAISDPGTGSSYEQYF
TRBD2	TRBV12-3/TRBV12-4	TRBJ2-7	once	TGTGCCAGCTGGGGCGGGGGGGCCCGGGAGCAGTACTTC	CASWGGGAREQYF
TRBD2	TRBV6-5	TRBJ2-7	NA	TGTGCCAGCAGTCCCCGAGGCGGGGGGACCCACGAGCAGTACTTC	CASSPRGGGTHEQYF
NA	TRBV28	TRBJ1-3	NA	TGTGCCAGCAGTCCGCAGAGGGGGAAAGGAAACACCATATATTTT	CASSPQRGKGNTIYF
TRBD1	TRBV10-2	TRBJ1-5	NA	TGCGCCAGCAGTGAGGAAGGCACAGGGGATCAGCCCCAGCATTTT	CASSEEGTGDQPQHF
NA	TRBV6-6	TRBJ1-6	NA	TGTGCCAGCAGTTCGATTGAGACACCCCTCCACTTT	CASSSIETPLHF
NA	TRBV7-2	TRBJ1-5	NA	TGTGCCAGCAGCTCCACTCCGGGAGATCGACAGCCCCAGCATTTT	CASSSTPGDRQPQHF
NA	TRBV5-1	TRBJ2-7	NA	TGCGCCAGCAGCTTGATCCAGGGCAACTGGGACGAGCAGTACTTC	CASSLIQGNWDEQYF
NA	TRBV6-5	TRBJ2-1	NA	TGTGCCAGCAGGCTACAGCAAAGCTCCTACAATGAGCAGTTCTTC	CASRLQQSSYNEQFF
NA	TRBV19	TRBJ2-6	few	TGTGCCAGTAGCCTGACATTTACTGGGGCCAACGTCCTGACTTTC	CASSLTFTGANVLTF
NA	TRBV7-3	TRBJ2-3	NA	TGTGCCAGCAGCGCCCAGGGAAGAAGTTTGACAGATACGCAGTATTTT	CASSAQGRSLTDTQYF
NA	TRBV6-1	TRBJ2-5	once	TGTGCCAGCAGTGAACAGCTGGAGACCCAGTACTTC	CASSEQLETQYF
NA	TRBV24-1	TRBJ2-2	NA	TGTGCCACCAGTGATCCACAGGGCCCTTTCGGGGAGCTGTTTTTT	CATSDPQGPFGELFF
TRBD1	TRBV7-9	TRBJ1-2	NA	TGTGCCAGCAGCTTTGACCAGGGGGAGCTCACCTTC	CASSFDQGELTF
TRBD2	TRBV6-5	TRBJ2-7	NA	TGTGCCAGCAGTTTAAGGACTAGCGGGAGGGGCGAGCAGTACTTC	CASSLRTSGRGEQYF
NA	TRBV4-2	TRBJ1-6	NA	TGTGCCAGCAGCCAAGATGTAGGTGCGAGCTCCTATAATTCACCCCTCCACTTT	CASSQDVGASSYNSPLHF